The 16 T cell receptor beta chains presented below share a single source sample, sequenced in a study of vaccination effects on CD4 cells after COVID-19. Antigen-specific CD4+ T cells expanded by the ViraFEST assay with viral peptide pools were then sequenced. Isolation of CD4+ T cells took place after more than 9 days of culture. Vaccine recipients lacked prior SARS-CoV-2 infection and had negative nucleocapsid antibodies. Produced via immunoSEQ multiplex PCR; TCRdb's table is partial and in-frame only. The sample holds over 45,000 clones, roughly 76% seen once. Their cognate antigens are unknown. The specimen comprised CD4+ T cells from PBMCs cultured with SARS-CoV-2 spike peptides, sampled before COVID-19 vaccination. These receptors were obtained from a human donor who received a COVID-19 vaccine.

The V call is TRBV7-2, the J call TRBJ1-1; the D is unclear. The CDR3 loop spans 13 amino acids. Trimming removed 1 base from V and 1 base from J, with 4 bases in between. Per germline, CDR1 SGHTA and CDR2 FQGNSA. CDR3 DNA sequence: TGTGCCAGCAGCTTAGGTCAGAACACTGAAGCTTTCTTT. Protein sequence: CASSLGQNTEAFF. Complete variable domain (other parts from reference TRBV7-2 and TRBJ1-1): GAGVSQSPSNKVTEKGKDVELRCDPISGHTALYWYRQSLGQGLEFLIYFQGNSAPDKSGLPSDRFSAERTGGSVSTLTIQRTQQEDSAVYLCASSLGQNTEAFFGQGTRLTVV.

J is TRBJ1-2 and V is TRBV5-1; 7 bases fit TRBD1. CDR1 is SGHRS, CDR2 YFSETQ, per germline. CDR3 length: 12 amino acids. After removal of 4 bases from V and 6 bases from J, the junction contained 3 bases not matched to a gene. The CDR3 loop reads CASSTTGDGYTF. For the CDR3, the DNA is TGCGCCAGCAGCACTACAGGGGATGGCTACACCTTC.

The rearrangement uses TRBV28 and TRBJ2-2, with TRBD2 matching over 11 bases. The V segment lost 8 bases and the J segment 4 bases; nucleotides outside the gene matches: 0. The CDR3 contains 13 residues. Germline V gene sequence: CDR1 MDHEN, CDR2 SYDVKM. The CDR3 loop reads CASLAGGTGELFF. DNA for the CDR3: TGTGCCAGCCTAGCGGGGGGCACCGGGGAGCTGTTTTTT. Looking up the rest from reference TRBV28 and TRBJ2-2 gives the full variable domain: DVKVTQSSRYLVKRTGEKVFLECVQDMDHENMFWYRQDPGLGLRLIYFSYDVKMKEKGDIPEGYSVSREKKERFSLILESASTNQTSMYLCASLAGGTGELFFGEGSRLTVL.

This chain links TRBV19 with TRBJ2-7; D is possibly TRBD2 (6 bases). The CDR3 is made up of 13 amino acids. The germline V gene has CDR1 LNHDA and CDR2 SQIVND (reference sequence). V dropped 3 bases and J dropped 7 bases, with 13 bases sitting between them. The DNA of the CDR3 is TGTGCCAGTAGTATCGGTCGGGAGTGGGAGCAGTACTTC. This codes for CASSIGREWEQYF.

This clone was observed a few times. This chain links TRBV7-9 with TRBJ2-5; 7 bases are shared with TRBD2. Unmatched junction bases numbered 13, after V lost 7 bases and J lost 5 bases. The germline CDR1 and CDR2 sequences are SEHNR and FQNEAQ (reference sequence). The CDR3 is 15 residues long. The CDR3 sequence: CASTTRLSGTETQYF. The CDR3 DNA follows: TGTGCCAGCACCACCCGGCTCAGCGGGACCGAGACCCAGTACTTC.

The chain carries TRBV15 and TRBJ1-5, with D perhaps TRBD1 (5 bases). The CDR3 length is 13 residues. V dropped 5 bases and J dropped 7 bases, with 12 bases sitting between them. Germline V lookup: CDR1 LNHNV, CDR2 YYDKDF (reference sequence). In DNA, the CDR3 is TGTGCCACCAGCGACAGCAGGGTCCAGCCCCAGCATTTT. Its translation: CATSDSRVQPQHF.

The chain combines TRBV18 with TRBJ1-3, with TRBD1 as a possible D gene (6 bases). Germline-derived CDR1 and CDR2 are KGHSH and LQKENI. This CDR3 spans 17 amino acids. V was pared by 2 bases and J by 0 bases, with 14 bases between. In DNA, the CDR3 is TGTGCCAGCTCACCAGCTGGACAGCCGAGCTCTGGAAACACCATATATTTT. Its translation is CASSPAGQPSSGNTIYF.

The V call is TRBV6-5, the J call TRBJ2-5; D ambiguous. V lost 0 bases and J 4 bases, leaving 3 bases between the germline ends. The CDR3 runs 12 residues. Germline V gene lookup returns CDR1 MNHEY and CDR2 SVGAGI. The CDR3 region is CASSYSRETQYF. CDR3 bases: TGTGCCAGCAGTTACTCGAGAGAGACCCAGTACTTC.

In its sample, this clone is medium-sized. The gene calls are TRBV7-2 and TRBJ2-1; no reliable D call. The CDR3 sequence is 15 residues long. Germline-derived CDR1 and CDR2 are SGHTA and FQGNSA. Trimming removed 2 bases at V and 3 bases at J, with 11 bases between. The CDR3 nucleotides are TGTGCCAGCAGCTTATTTGCCGTGGGCTACAATGAGCAGTTCTTC. Its translation: CASSLFAVGYNEQFF. The full variable domain, its missing parts supplied by reference TRBV7-2 and TRBJ2-1, is GAGVSQSPSNKVTEKGKDVELRCDPISGHTALYWYRQSLGQGLEFLIYFQGNSAPDKSGLPSDRFSAERTGGSVSTLTIQRTQQEDSAVYLCASSLFAVGYNEQFFGPGTRLTVL.

The chain carries TRBV30 and TRBJ2-2; TRBD2 might be the D (6 bases). Trimming pared 0 bases from V and 9 bases from J, leaving 14 bases between. Germline CDR1 and CDR2: GTSNPN and SVGIG (reference sequence). This CDR3 comprises 14 residues. CDR3 coding DNA: TGTGCCTGGAGTGTAGGTGGAGGGTTGCGGGAGCTGTTTTTT. Translation: CAWSVGGGLRELFF.

The CDR3 sequence is CASRRQGYNSPLHF. The CDR3 DNA reads TGTGCCAGCAGACGACAGGGTTATAATTCACCCCTCCACTTT. The chain employs TRBV27 and TRBJ1-6; 7 bases map to TRBD1. CDR3 length: 14 amino acids. Germline loops: CDR1 MNHEY, CDR2 SMNVEV (reference sequence). V dropped 6 bases and J dropped 4; count of bases not matched to a gene: 3.

The chain combines TRBV7-2 with TRBJ2-6; D is uncertain. This CDR3 comprises 15 residues. The V gene lost 7 bases and the J gene lost 1 base, with 11 bases spanning the gap. Per germline, CDR1 SGHTA and CDR2 FQGNSA. CDR3: CASTPRFSGANVLTF. CDR3 sequence (DNA): TGTGCCAGCACCCCCCGGTTTTCTGGGGCCAACGTCCTGACTTTC.

The chain couples TRBV9 to TRBJ2-5; TRBD2 matches at 13 bases. This CDR3 is 16 amino acids long. Losses at the gene ends were 4 bases for V and 0 bases for J; bases not matched to a gene: 3. CDR1 and CDR2 (germline): SGDLS, YYNGEE. Written as DNA, the CDR3 is TGTGCCAGCAGCAAGGGGACTAGCGGGGACCAAGAGACCCAGTACTTC. Translated, it gives CASSKGTSGDQETQYF.

V usage is TRBV7-2 and J usage is TRBJ2-2; tentatively, D is TRBD2 (5 bases). V dropped 0 bases and J dropped 2 bases, with 10 bases sitting between them. The CDR3 loop spans 16 amino acids. Per the germline V gene, CDR1 is SGHTA and CDR2 is FQGNSA. The CDR3 loop reads CASSLAASTNTGELFF. The CDR3 bases are TGTGCCAGCAGCTTAGCAGCTAGCACCAACACCGGGGAGCTGTTTTTT.

A few counts support this clone. The J gene is TRBJ1-2, the V gene TRBV5-8, with D tentatively TRBD1 (5 bases). The CDR3 covers 14 residues. The germline gives CDR1 SGHTS, CDR2 YDEGEE. V gave up 3 bases and J gave up 4 bases, with 13 bases separating them. The CDR3 DNA sequence: TGTGCCAGCAGCTGGACCGGTGGGACCTATGGCTACACCTTC. Residues: CASSWTGGTYGYTF.

The chain links TRBV4-3 to TRBJ1-4; tentative D call: TRBD1 (5 bases). The CDR3 extends over 14 amino acids. Germline V gene lookup returns CDR1 LGHNA and CDR2 YSLEER. V was cut by 5 bases and J by 7 bases, with 14 bases left in between. CDR3 in DNA: TGCGCCAGCAGCGAATATGTGGGGGGTGAAAAACTGTTTTTT. Translated, it gives CASSEYVGGEKLFF.